Following are 9 T cell receptor beta chains from one sample sequenced in a study of shared clonotypes between healthy human individuals. This table comes from immunoSEQ multiplex PCR, and its TCRdb copy is limited to in-frame clones, with some not included. In the table there are 1.4 million or so clones, 98% of which are singletons. The sample consisted of naive CD4+ T cells sorted from blood. Subset given: CD45RA+ positively selected. The source is a man aged 25-45 years in good health.

The chain couples TRBV28 to TRBJ1-5; the D is unclear. The V and J ends lost 3 bases and 1 base respectively, with 19 bases between them. The CDR3 has 18 amino acids. Germline CDR1 and CDR2: MDHEN and SYDVKM. The CDR3 is CASSFDPHREGSNQPQHF. CDR3 nucleotides: TGTGCCAGCAGTTTCGACCCCCACAGAGAGGGAAGCAATCAGCCCCAGCATTTT.

The chain couples TRBV5-5 to TRBJ2-7; D is possibly TRBD1 (6 bases). Germline V CDR1 and CDR2: SGHKS, YYEKEE (reference sequence). The CDR3 extends over 14 amino acids. V gave up 1 base and J gave up 3 bases, with 11 bases separating them. The CDR3 coding sequence is TGTGCCAGCAGCTTGTTCCGGGACAACTACGAGCAGTACTTC. Protein sequence: CASSLFRDNYEQYF.

In DNA form, the CDR3 reads TGTGCCAGTAGTCTTTCGTTCTTGACAGGAGATCAGCCCCAGCATTTT. It encodes CASSLSFLTGDQPQHF. This chain links TRBV19 with TRBJ1-5, with D possibly matching TRBD1 (6 bases). V lost 5 bases and J lost 5, with 19 bases in between. The CDR3 sequence is 16 residues long. Germline CDR1 and CDR2: LNHDA and SQIVND (reference sequence).

The rearrangement uses TRBV2 and TRBJ2-1, with no clear D. This CDR3 has 13 residues. Trimming took 6 bases from V and 9 from J, leaving 15 bases between them. Germline V lookup: CDR1 SNHLY, CDR2 FYNNEI. CDR3 sequence: CASRTMGFIEQFF. In nucleotides, the CDR3 is TGTGCCAGCAGGACCATGGGCTTTATTGAGCAGTTCTTC.

This chain uses TRBV2 with TRBJ2-7, with TRBD2 as a possible D gene (6 bases). Trimming stripped 6 bases from V and 3 bases from J, with 12 bases between. Per germline, CDR1 SNHLY and CDR2 FYNNEI. CDR3 size: 13 residues. CDR3: CASRAGLGYEQYF. DNA for the CDR3: TGTGCCAGCAGGGCGGGGCTGGGCTACGAGCAGTACTTC.

The rearrangement joins TRBV11-3 to TRBJ2-1; perhaps TRBD2 as D (6 bases). Germline-derived CDR1 and CDR2 are SGHNT and YENEEA. Between the trimmed V and J ends, which lost 2 bases and 6 bases, there was a span of 14 bases. The CDR3 runs to 15 residues. The DNA of the CDR3 is TGTGCCAGCAGCTTAAACGGAGGGCCGGGCAATGAGCAGTTCTTC. Its translation is CASSLNGGPGNEQFF.

This sequence joins TRBV27 and TRBJ2-4; D is perhaps TRBD1 or TRBD2 (5 bases each). The V gene's germline CDR1 is MNHEY and CDR2 SMNVEV (reference sequence). V lost 3 bases, J lost 0 bases, and 9 bases lay in between. The CDR3 spans 15 residues. This chain's CDR3 is CASSFGALAKNIQYF. DNA for the CDR3: TGTGCCAGCAGTTTCGGGGCCCTAGCCAAAAACATTCAGTACTTC.

The chain links TRBV15 to TRBJ1-5; D remains unclear. CDR1 is LNHNV and CDR2 is YYDKDF in the germline V gene (reference sequence). V was shortened by 6 bases and J by 3 bases, with 15 bases between the two germline ends. This CDR3 region has 15 residues. The CDR3 DNA reads as TGTGCCACCAGATTAACTCGGGCCGACAATCAGCCCCAGCATTTT. As protein: CATRLTRADNQPQHF.

Turning to this clone: Within the sample, other DNA sequences also encode this same CDR3. V usage is TRBV2 and J usage is TRBJ1-1; no clear D. Germline CDR1 and CDR2: SNHLY and FYNNEI. This CDR3 has 12 amino acids. Trimming took off 3 bases at V and 0 bases at J, with 2 bases between the two ends. The CDR3 bases are TGTGCCAGCAGTGAGATGAACACTGAAGCTTTCTTT. As protein: CASSEMNTEAFF.